This T cell receptor beta chain was captured by sequencing in a study of CD8+CD57+ T cells in acquired aplastic anemia. Whole-study results and caveats: Shared by patients and controls, 25 to 30 CD8+ CDR3s were abundant in patients.

This clonotype is medium-sized within its sample. The target antigen is unknown. The sequenced patients had an expansion of CD8+CD57+ cells seen by flow cytometry. Patients had received no therapy at the time of blood sampling. Both TCR beta VDJ combination and CDR3 sequence profiling were carried out. Genomic DNA was the template for this profiling. TCRdb called the reads again in MiXCR, with one record for every CDR3 protein. The data contain about 160,000 distinct CDR3 sequences, around 43% of them singletons. This clonotype originated in a human donor with aplastic anemia. Material for sequencing was sorted CD4+, CD8+, or CD8+CD57+ T cells (not recorded which) from PBMCs.

Here the CDR3 reads CATSSRQGGYGYTF. The CDR3 DNA is TGTGCCACCAGCAGTAGGCAGGGAGGCTATGGCTACACCTTC. The chain links TRBV15 to TRBJ1-2, with D possibly matching TRBD1 (5 bases). Trimming stripped 3 bases from V and 4 bases from J, with 12 bases between. Germline CDR1 LNHNV, CDR2 YYDKDF (reference sequence). The CDR3 contains 14 residues.